This T cell receptor beta chain is drawn from a study of T cells after yellow fever vaccination. Study observations and caveats: Post-booster reappearance was seen for most primary-vaccination clones (around 96% CD4, 85% to 90% CD8). The study found a weaker secondary response that peaked faster, day 5 versus 15.

Between the trimmed V and J ends, which lost 4 bases and 9 bases, there was a span of 12 bases. Germline CDR1 SGHRS, CDR2 YFSETQ. This CDR3 has 12 residues. TCRdb reprocessed the 5' RACE reads with MiXCR, giving one entry per CDR3 protein. The table lists roughly 150,000 distinct CDR3 sequences, under 7.5% of them singletons, with 2.5% in the top ten. The sample holds many counts of this clonotype. Its antigen is unknown. The chain uses TRBV5-1 and TRBJ2-3; no reliable D call. The clonotype comes from a man younger than 35 who received the YFV17D yellow fever vaccine. This material consisted of CD4+ T cells sorted from PBMCs, taken around 5 days after the first yellow fever vaccination. CDR3 protein: CASSRVGDTQYF. The CDR3 DNA reads TGCGCCAGCAGCCGGGTGGGTGACACGCAGTATTTT.